Each of the 18 T cell receptor beta chains below was sequenced from the same sample in a study of blood T cells in healthy people across ages. A sample-barcoded 5' primer and a J-beta primer mix were used in a second PCR of about 7 to 12 cycles. A single record per CDR3 protein comes from TCRdb applying MiXCR to the 5' RACE reads. The sample yields approximately 2,000,000 distinct CDR3 sequences, around 40% seen once. Material for sequencing was blood. The source is a human donor in good health.

The chain links TRBV11-2 to TRBJ2-1, with 8 bases identical to TRBD1. The CDR3 has 14 residues. V trimming: 5 bases; J trimming: 9 bases; junction bases outside the gene matches: 9. The germline V gene encodes CDR1 SGHAT and CDR2 FQNNGV. As DNA, the CDR3 is TGTGCCAGCAGCCCGGACAGGGTGTCGGGTGAGCAGTTCTTC. This codes for CASSPDRVSGEQFF.

The chain carries TRBV14 and TRBJ2-5; 9 nucleotides align to TRBD2. J gave up 5 bases and V 2 bases, and 9 bases lay outside the gene matches. This CDR3 region has 16 residues. Germline CDR1 is SGHDN and CDR2 is FVKESK. CDR3 in amino acids: CASSQLLAGAMETQYF. The CDR3 nucleotides read TGTGCCAGCAGCCAATTGTTAGCGGGGGCGATGGAGACCCAGTACTTC.

This chain joins TRBV18 and TRBJ1-1, with 8 bases matching TRBD1. Germline V gene sequence: CDR1 KGHSH, CDR2 LQKENI. The CDR3 spans 16 residues. Germline trimming cut 2 bases from V and 6 bases from J; bases unmatched to any gene: 11. CDR3 DNA sequence: TGTGCCAGCTCACCATCGATTGGACAGGGTGACCCTGAAGCTTTCTTT. Translated: CASSPSIGQGDPEAFF.

This clonotype was recorded once. The CDR3 is CASNLGGGTLYNEQFF. Written as DNA, the CDR3 is TGTGCCAGCAACCTTGGCGGGGGGACCCTCTACAATGAGCAGTTCTTC. The J gene is TRBJ2-1, the V gene TRBV3-1; 8 nucleotides agree with TRBD2. V shed 7 bases, J shed 3 bases, and the junction held 11 bases outside the gene matches. The germline V gene has CDR1 LGHDT and CDR2 YNNKEL (reference sequence). CDR3 length: 16 residues.

The genes are TRBV5-1 and TRBJ2-1; D remains ambiguous. The V end was cut by 1 base, the J end by 6 bases, with 8 bases between. Germline assignment: CDR1 SGHRS and CDR2 YFSETQ. This CDR3 spans 13 amino acids. DNA for the CDR3: TGCGCCAGCAGCTTGAGCACCAGCAATGAGCAGTTCTTC. Translating gives CASSLSTSNEQFF.

The chain carries TRBV7-2 and TRBJ1-1; D remains ambiguous. Trimming cost V 0 bases and J 1 base, with 9 bases left between them. Germline CDR1 is SGHTA and CDR2 is FQGNSA. The CDR3 length is 15 residues. Here the CDR3 DNA reads TGTGCCAGCAGCTTAGCGGTCAGCCGGAACACTGAAGCTTTCTTT. Its protein is CASSLAVSRNTEAFF. The complete variable domain, with remaining parts taken from reference TRBV7-2 and TRBJ1-1, reads GAGVSQSPSNKVTEKGKDVELRCDPISGHTALYWYRQSLGQGLEFLIYFQGNSAPDKSGLPSDRFSAERTGGSVSTLTIQRTQQEDSAVYLCASSLAVSRNTEAFFGQGTRLTVV.

The DNA of the CDR3 is TGTGCCAGCAGATGGGGCGGGGAGACCCAGTACTTC. Translation: CASRWGGETQYF. The chain couples TRBV12-3 or TRBV12-4 to TRBJ2-5; perhaps D is TRBD1 or TRBD2 (5 bases each). V gave up 6 bases and J gave up 5 bases, with 10 bases separating them. This CDR3 has 12 amino acids.

This chain links TRBV15 with TRBJ1-1; D remains unclear. CDR1 LNHNV and CDR2 YYDKDF come from the germline V gene (reference sequence). V lost 1 base, J lost 3 bases, and 9 bases lay in between. The CDR3 length is 14 residues. The CDR3 loop reads CATSRARVDTEAFF. CDR3 DNA: TGTGCCACCAGCAGAGCTAGGGTTGACACTGAAGCTTTCTTT.

The sample holds a few counts of this clonotype. The chain recombines TRBV15 with TRBJ2-7; 7 positions agree with TRBD2. The germline V gene encodes CDR1 LNHNV and CDR2 YYDKDF (reference sequence). This CDR3 contains 16 residues. V lost 0 bases to trimming and J lost 4 bases; unmatched junction nucleotides: 9. In DNA, the CDR3 is TGTGCCACCAGCAGAGAGGGGGACTACTCTAGGTACGAGCAGTACTTC. It yields the protein CATSREGDYSRYEQYF.

There are a few counts of this clonotype. J is TRBJ2-7 and V is TRBV4-3; D is unresolved. Germline-derived CDR1 and CDR2 are LGHNA and YSLEER. V was pared by 2 bases and J by 5 bases, with 10 bases between. The CDR3 runs 13 residues. The CDR3: CASSQNLADEQYF. Written as DNA, the CDR3 is TGCGCCAGCAGCCAAAACTTGGCTGACGAGCAGTACTTC.

CDR3 DNA sequence: TGTGCCAGCAGCTATGACAGGGGTTGGCAGTACTTC. Translated: CASSYDRGWQYF. This chain joins TRBV5-6 and TRBJ2-5, with 8 bases that match TRBD1. Germline V lookup: CDR1 SGHDT, CDR2 YYEEEE. This CDR3 has 12 amino acids. The junction had 6 bases not matched to a gene; V was cut back by 3 bases and J by 11 bases.

This clonotype was recorded once. The V and J genes are TRBV4-1 and TRBJ2-2; D remains ambiguous. CDR1 and CDR2 from the germline V gene are MGHRA and YSYEKL. There are 15 residues in the CDR3. V lost 3 bases and J lost 1, with 9 bases in between. This chain's CDR3 is CASSHIYKNTGELFF. CDR3 coding DNA: TGCGCCAGCAGCCATATCTACAAGAACACCGGGGAGCTGTTTTTT.

This clonotype was detected only a few times. The CDR3 loop is CASSQGDRGGTEAFF. Here the CDR3 DNA reads TGCGCCAGCAGCCAAGGAGACAGGGGGGGAACTGAAGCTTTCTTT. J is TRBJ1-1 and V is TRBV4-3; 9 nucleotides agree with TRBD1. The CDR3 consists of 15 residues. The J segment lost 5 bases and the V segment lost 1 base, leaving 5 bases of the junction unmatched. CDR1 is LGHNA and CDR2 is YSLEER in the germline V gene.

This clonotype showed up just once. The rearrangement joins TRBV7-2 to TRBJ2-7; D not resolved. The germline CDR1 and CDR2 sequences are SGHTA and FQGNSA. The CDR3 contains 14 residues. Trimming took 1 base from V and 0 from J, leaving 7 bases between them. The DNA of the CDR3 is TGTACCAGCAGCTTAGTAGTGGGCTCCTACGAGCAGTACTTC. This gives the protein CTSSLVVGSYEQYF.

This rearrangement joins TRBV30 to TRBJ2-7; D remains ambiguous. This CDR3 is built from 11 residues. The germline gives CDR1 GTSNPN, CDR2 SVGIG (reference sequence). V lost 1 base to trimming and J lost 2 bases, with 3 bases between them. In DNA, the CDR3 is TGTGCCTGGAGTGGAACCTACGAGCAGTACTTC. Protein sequence: CAWSGTYEQYF.

The rearrangement joins TRBV24-1 to TRBJ2-7, with D unresolved. The J call may be faulty, since TRBJ2-5 better matches the DNA end. This CDR3 has 15 residues. Germline V gene lookup returns CDR1 KGHDR and CDR2 SFDVKD. The CDR3 DNA reads TGTGCCACCAGTGATCCGGGTTCCTTGGGGGAGACCCAGTACTTC. Its translation is CATSDPGSLGETQYF.

The chain links TRBV5-1 to TRBJ2-7; possibly TRBD1 for D (6 bases). Trimming removed 4 bases at V and 7 bases at J, with 18 bases between. The CDR3 loop spans 14 amino acids. Germline CDR1 and CDR2: SGHRS and YFSETQ. In DNA, the CDR3 is TGCGCCAGCAGCGAACCGAATAACAGGGAAGAGCAGTACTTC. This sequence encodes CASSEPNNREEQYF.

This clonotype was counted ten times or more. The V gene is TRBV12-3 or TRBV12-4, the J gene TRBJ2-7, with TRBD1 matching over 7 bases. The J segment lost 2 bases and the V segment lost 5 bases, leaving 6 bases of the junction unmatched. This CDR3 has 14 amino acids. CDR3 amino acids: CASSPRQGTYEQYF. The DNA of the CDR3 is TGTGCCAGCAGTCCGCGACAGGGTACCTACGAGCAGTACTTC.